This T cell receptor (beta chain) was documented in a study of long-term antiretroviral therapy in people with HIV (dated by TCRdb to between 2021 and 2024). For context, the study as a whole: The earliest samples were collected roughly a decade before the 2015 WHO recommendation for immediate ART, at a time when ART was usually postponed until CD4 counts fell. A retrospective serial study tested whether ART initiation and durable HIV suppression were associated with changes in peripheral blood TRB repertoire composition and diversity. A total of about 180 cryopreserved PBMC samples were contributed to the cohort by 30 adults with confirmed HIV infection, with samples collected serially over a mean of roughly six years (range 1-12). Of the approximately 30 participants with HIV, ten to eleven were female. Test extractions of a monoclonal T-cell line alongside approximately 34 polyclonal samples showed no cross-contamination during QIAcube processing. General study outcomes and caveats: Because pre-ART samples had limited cell numbers, unsorted PBMC were profiled rather than sorted CD4+ and CD8+ T cells. No data were available on ART adherence, viral resistance or therapy changes, limiting inferences about post-ART repertoire changes. Narrower CDR3 length ranges were observed in HIV repertoires than in controls, and an antigen-experienced repertoire with only a slight naive shift after ART was suggested by the network structure. A significant increase in TRB diversity was found to be associated with ART initiation, although TRB diversity was observed to remain significantly below that of transplant donor controls even after long-term ART. At every time point, the repertoire was dominated by expanded TRB clones first identified before ART initiation, although this dominance fluctuated and, in many PLHIV, declined after ART. The samples span the years 2004 to 2017, and the ART regimens used at that time may not be as effective as current regimens. Since PBMC availability was limited, sequencing covered only the TCR beta chain, with no alpha chain pairing.

Sequencing of the TRB variable region was done with the immunoSEQ hsTCRB v3.0 assay at survey level resolution. TRB sequencing targeted a depth of about 40,000-50,000 T-cell genomes per sample. TRB libraries were pooled and sequenced on an Illumina MiSeq using a v3 150-cycle kit. The published analysis was carried out like this. Repertoire analysis was performed in R inside a reproducible Nextflow workflow that covered QC, data transformation and analysis. LymphoSeq2, an R package for exploring AIRR-Seq data, was used to implement custom analyses. A handful of samples yielding fewer than 5000 total TRB sequences were excluded, leaving 188 analyzed HIV repertoires. Of the roughly 180 retained HIV repertoires, over 55 were collected before and around 130 after ART initiation. Repertoires were downsampled to 5000 TRB nucleotide sequences, and summary statistics were averaged over 100 downsampling iterations. TRB sequences were retained for analysis only if CDR3 regions of at least seven amino acids were present. Diversity was measured with a Shannon entropy-derived clonality score and the Gini coefficient. In the repertoire networks, any two of the top 5000 CDR3 amino acid sequences were linked whenever the two sequences differed by an edit distance of one. For TRB CDR3 amino acid sequences, antigen specificity groups and MHC restriction were predicted with GLIPH2. To flag known associations with CMV, EBV, HIV or tissue antigens, CDR3 amino acid sequences were compared against VDJdb and McPAS-TCR. Pre-ART, post-ART and control groups were compared with Wilcoxon signed-rank tests and Holm-Bonferroni correction. TCRdb retrieved this table from immuneACCESS and kept in-frame rearrangements only. Not all clones are present; in checked studies, unresolved V genes account for under half, and no reason is known for the remainder. That table gives V, J and clone size, and the DNA gave D and trimming. This sample holds tens of thousands of clones; about 85% were observed only once. About 6% of the sample goes to the ten largest clones.

Participants were included only if at least one PBMC sample before ART initiation and at least two post-ART samples were available. Every participant with HIV received treatment in the United States of America. Before DNA extraction, cryopreserved samples containing about 1-10 million PBMC were thawed and washed. At the time of the earliest PBMC sample, participants with HIV were aged between about 23 and 54 years. PBMC samples from each participant spanned 1-4 timepoints before ART initiation and 2-8 timepoints after ART initiation, with a median of 7 samples. For every participant, serial HIV viral load, CD4+ T-cell count, ART history and demographic data were obtained. Genomic DNA was extracted from unsorted PBMC with a Qiagen kit on a QIAcube, with processing performed in batches of 12 samples. With respect to this clone: The antigen this receptor binds is unknown. Per-nucleotide qualities are absent, and no much larger clonotype sits a single base away.

The CDR3 runs 14 amino acids, cysteine and phenylalanine included. Only CDR3 DNA remains: 42 bases, in frame from the first base. V was cut back by 9 bases and J by 5 bases, leaving a gap of 19 bases between them. The germline V gene (reference sequence) provides CDR1 WNHNN and CDR2 SYGVQD. The chain couples TRBV10-1 to TRBJ1-1, and the D gene may be TRBD1, 6 bases matching. This TCR derives from a woman aged 50 to 60 with HIV. The source material was unsorted PBMCs, sampled 3.1 years after starting antiretroviral therapy. The sequenced DNA: TGCGCCAGGAGGTTGGGGGGGCTGAGAACTGAAGCTTTCTTT. The translation is CARRLGGLRTEAFF.